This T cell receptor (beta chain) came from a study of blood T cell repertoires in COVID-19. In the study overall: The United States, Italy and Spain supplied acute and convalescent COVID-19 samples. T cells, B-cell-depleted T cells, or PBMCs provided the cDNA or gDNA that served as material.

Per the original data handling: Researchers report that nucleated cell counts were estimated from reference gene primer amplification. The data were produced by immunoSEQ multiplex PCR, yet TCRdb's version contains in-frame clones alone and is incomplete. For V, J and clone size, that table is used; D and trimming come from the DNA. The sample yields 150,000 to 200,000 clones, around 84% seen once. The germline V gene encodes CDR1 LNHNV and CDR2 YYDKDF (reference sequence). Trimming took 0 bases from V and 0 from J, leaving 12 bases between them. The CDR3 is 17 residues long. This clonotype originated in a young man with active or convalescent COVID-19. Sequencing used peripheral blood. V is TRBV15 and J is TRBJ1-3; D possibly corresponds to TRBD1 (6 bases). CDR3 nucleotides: TGTGCCACCAGCAGAGATCGGGGGGCGAGCTCTGGAAACACCATATATTTT. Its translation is CATSRDRGASSGNTIYF.